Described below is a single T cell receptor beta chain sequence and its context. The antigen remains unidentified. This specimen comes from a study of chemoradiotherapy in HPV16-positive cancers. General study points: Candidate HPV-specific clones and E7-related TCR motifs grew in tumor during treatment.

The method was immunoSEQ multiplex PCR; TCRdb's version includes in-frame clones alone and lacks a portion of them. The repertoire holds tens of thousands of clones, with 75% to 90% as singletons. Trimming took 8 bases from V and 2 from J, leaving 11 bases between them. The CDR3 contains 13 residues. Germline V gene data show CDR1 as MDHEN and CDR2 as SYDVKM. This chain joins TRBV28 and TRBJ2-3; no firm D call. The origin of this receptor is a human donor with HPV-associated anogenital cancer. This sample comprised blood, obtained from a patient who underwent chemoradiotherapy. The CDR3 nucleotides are TGTGCCAGCTCTGACGGACCCACAGATACGCAGTATTTT. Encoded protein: CASSDGPTDTQYF. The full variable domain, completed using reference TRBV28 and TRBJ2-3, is DVKVTQSSRYLVKRTGEKVFLECVQDMDHENMFWYRQDPGLGLRLIYFSYDVKMKEKGDIPEGYSVSREKKERFSLILESASTNQTSMYLCASSDGPTDTQYFGPGTRLTVL.